The text below deals with one T cell receptor (beta chain). This sample is part of a study of cytomegalovirus exposure and HLA in healthy donors. V was cut by 4 bases and J by 0 bases, with 12 bases left in between. This CDR3 is built from 15 residues. CDR1 SNHLY and CDR2 FYNNEI come from the germline V gene. The PCR contained 60 Vbeta and 13 Jbeta primers. Assay used: immunoSEQ multiplex PCR; TCRdb lists only in-frame clones, some missing. In the table there are about 140,000 clones, roughly 79% of which are singletons. J is TRBJ1-1 and V is TRBV2; no definite D call. What was sequenced was PBMCs. The source is a woman in her sixties or seventies in good health and CMV-seropositive. This CDR3 is CASSGRLNMNTEAFF. CDR3 coding DNA: TGTGCCAGCAGTGGCAGGCTGAACATGAACACTGAAGCTTTCTTT.